This TCR beta chain was sequenced for a study of monozygotic twins with inflammatory bowel disease. TCRdb processed the 5' RACE reads again and assigns one entry to each CDR3 protein, with no DNA. The record lists 330,000 or so distinct CDR3 sequences, of which the ten most abundant hold 2% to 2.5%. Study-wide points: Cells of different T cell subtypes could not be told apart.

Comments on this clonotype: Its specificity is unknown.

The CDR3 is 16 residues long. Germline V gene lookup returns CDR1 SGHTA and CDR2 FQGNSA. The chain recombines TRBV7-2 with TRBJ1-1. Sequenced material: blood. The sequence came from a human donor with ulcerative colitis or Crohn's disease, or a healthy co-twin of an affected twin (not recorded which). This chain's CDR3 is CASSLRLEGLNTEAFF.